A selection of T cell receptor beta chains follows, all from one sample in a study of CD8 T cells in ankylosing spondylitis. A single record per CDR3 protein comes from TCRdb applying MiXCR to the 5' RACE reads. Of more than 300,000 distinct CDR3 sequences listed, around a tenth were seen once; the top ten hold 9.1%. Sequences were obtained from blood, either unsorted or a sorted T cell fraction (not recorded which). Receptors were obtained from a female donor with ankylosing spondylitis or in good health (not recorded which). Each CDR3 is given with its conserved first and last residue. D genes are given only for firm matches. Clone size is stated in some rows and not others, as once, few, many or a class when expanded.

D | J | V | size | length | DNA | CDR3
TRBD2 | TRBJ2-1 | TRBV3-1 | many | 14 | TGTGCCAGCAGCCGAGGGACTAGCTCGTATGAGCAGTTCTTC | CASSRGTSSYEQFF
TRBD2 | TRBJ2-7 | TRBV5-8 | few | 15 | TGTGCCAGCAGCTTGGATCTAGCGGGGAACTACGAGCAGTACTTC | CASSLDLAGNYEQYF
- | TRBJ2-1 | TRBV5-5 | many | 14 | TGTGCCAGCAGCCTTGGGACGGTCAACAATGAGCAGTTCTTC | CASSLGTVNNEQFF
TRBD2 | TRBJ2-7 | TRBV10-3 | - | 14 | TGTGCCATCAAGACTAGCGGGGGTTCCTACGAGCAGTACTTC | CAIKTSGGSYEQYF
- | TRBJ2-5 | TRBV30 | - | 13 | TGTGCCTGGAGTGTACGTGGGGTAGAGACCCAGTACTTC | CAWSVRGVETQYF
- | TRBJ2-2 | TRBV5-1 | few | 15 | TGCGCCAGCAGCTTGTTACAGGGAGACACCGGGGAGCTGTTTTTT | CASSLLQGDTGELFF
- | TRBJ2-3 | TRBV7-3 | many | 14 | TGTGCCAGCGGGGTGGGTACTAGCACAGATACGCAGTATTTT | CASGVGTSTDTQYF
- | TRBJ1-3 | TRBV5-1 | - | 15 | TGCGCCAGCAGCTGGGGGCCTCACTCTGGAAACACCATATATTTT | CASSWGPHSGNTIYF
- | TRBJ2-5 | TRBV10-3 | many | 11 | TGTGCCATCAGCATAAGCGGGACCCAGTACTTC | CAISISGTQYF
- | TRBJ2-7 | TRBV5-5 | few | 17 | TGTGCCAGCAGCTCCCAAGCCCCAGTTATGGGCGGTCACGAGCAGTACTTC | CASSSQAPVMGGHEQYF
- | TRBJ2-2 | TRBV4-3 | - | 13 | TGCGCCAGCAGCCAAGTCTCGCCCGGGGAGCTGTTTTTT | CASSQVSPGELFF
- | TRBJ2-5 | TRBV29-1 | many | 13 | TGCAGCGTTAGCCTCGCCCCACAAGAGACCCAGTACTTC | CSVSLAPQETQYF
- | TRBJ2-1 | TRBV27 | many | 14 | TGTGCTCCACCTAAGACTTCGGGCGTTGATGAGCAGTTCTTC | CAPPKTSGVDEQFF
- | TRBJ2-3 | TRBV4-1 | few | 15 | TGCGCCAGCAGTCCGGAGAGGGGGGGCTACGATACGCAGTATTTT | CASSPERGGYDTQYF
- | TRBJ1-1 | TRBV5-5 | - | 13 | TGTGCCACCTACTTCGCAGGGGACACTGAAGCTTTCTTT | CATYFAGDTEAFF
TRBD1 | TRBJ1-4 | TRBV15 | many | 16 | TGTGCCACCAGCAAGGACAGGGGACTCACTAATGAAAAACTGTTTTTT | CATSKDRGLTNEKLFF
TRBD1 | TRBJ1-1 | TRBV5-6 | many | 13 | TGTGCCAGCAGCTTGCAGGGGGTGGTTGAAGCTTTCTTT | CASSLQGVVEAFF
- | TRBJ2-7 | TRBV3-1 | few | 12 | TGTGCCAGCAGCCGGACTACGGGGGAGCAGTACTTC | CASSRTTGEQYF
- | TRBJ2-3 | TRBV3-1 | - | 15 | TGTGCCAGCAGCCCGGGACCCAGGTCGACAGATACGCAGTATTTT | CASSPGPRSTDTQYF
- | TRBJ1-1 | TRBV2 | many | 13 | TGTGCCAGCAGGGTCGGGGGAAGCACTGAAGCTTTCTTT | CASRVGGSTEAFF
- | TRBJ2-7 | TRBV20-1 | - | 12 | TGCAGTGCTGCCCCGGACTCCTACGAGCAGTACTTC | CSAAPDSYEQYF
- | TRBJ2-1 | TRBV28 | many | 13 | TGTGCCAGCACCCAGTCAGGGTTCAATGAGCAGTTCTTC | CASTQSGFNEQFF
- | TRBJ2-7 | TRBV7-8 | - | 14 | TGTGCCAGCAGCTCTAGGACGGATCCCTACGAGCAGTACTTC | CASSSRTDPYEQYF
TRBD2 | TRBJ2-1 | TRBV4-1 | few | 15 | TGCGCCAGCAGCCGAAGGACGGGAGGGGACAATGAGCAGTTCTTC | CASSRRTGGDNEQFF
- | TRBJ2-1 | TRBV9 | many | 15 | TGTGCCAGCAGCGGGTCGGGGCTCTCCTACAATGAGCAGTTCTTC | CASSGSGLSYNEQFF
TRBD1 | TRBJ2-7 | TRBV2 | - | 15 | TGTGCCAGCAGCCTGGGGACAGCCAAGACGAGCGAGCAGTACTTC | CASSLGTAKTSEQYF
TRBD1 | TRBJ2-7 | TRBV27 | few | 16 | TGTGCCAGCCGAATAAACGGGCCAGGGGGCACGTACGAGCAGTACTTC | CASRINGPGGTYEQYF
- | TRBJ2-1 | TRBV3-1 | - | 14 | TGTGCCAGCAGCCAAGTAGGGCCCAACAATGAGCAGTTCTTC | CASSQVGPNNEQFF
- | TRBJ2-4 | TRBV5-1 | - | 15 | TGCGCCAGCTCTCTCGTAGGGTTGGGCAAAAACATTCAGTACTTC | CASSLVGLGKNIQYF
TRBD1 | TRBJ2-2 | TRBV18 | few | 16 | TGTGCCAGCTCGCGGAGACAGGGGGCCGACACCGGGGAGCTGTTTTTT | CASSRRQGADTGELFF
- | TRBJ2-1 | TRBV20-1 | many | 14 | TGCAGTGCTCTGAACAGGGGGGGAAACAATGAGCAGTTCTTC | CSALNRGGNNEQFF
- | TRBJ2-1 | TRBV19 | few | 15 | TGTGCCAGTAGTAGCCAACGGAGACAAACCAATGAGCAGTTCTTC | CASSSQRRQTNEQFF
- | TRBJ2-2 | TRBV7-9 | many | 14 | TGTGCCAGCAGCGTACAGGGAAACACCGGGGAGCTGTTTTTT | CASSVQGNTGELFF
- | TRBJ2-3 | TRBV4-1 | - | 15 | TGCGCCAGCAGCCGTGTCGGGGTGGCAGCAGATACGCAGTATTTT | CASSRVGVAADTQYF